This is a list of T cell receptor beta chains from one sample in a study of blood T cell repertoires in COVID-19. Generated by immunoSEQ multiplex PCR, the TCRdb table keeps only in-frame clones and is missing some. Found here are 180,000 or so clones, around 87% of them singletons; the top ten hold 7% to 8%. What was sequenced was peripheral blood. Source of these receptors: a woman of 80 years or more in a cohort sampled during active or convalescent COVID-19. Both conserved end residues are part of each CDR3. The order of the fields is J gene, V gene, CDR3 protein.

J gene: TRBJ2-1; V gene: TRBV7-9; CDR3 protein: CASRAFGDYNEQFF
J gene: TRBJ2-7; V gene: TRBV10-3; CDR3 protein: CAIRTGTGGDEQYF
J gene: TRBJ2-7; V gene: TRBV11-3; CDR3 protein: CASSERGLDRGLYEQYF
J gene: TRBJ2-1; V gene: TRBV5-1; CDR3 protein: CASSLGTVNEQFF
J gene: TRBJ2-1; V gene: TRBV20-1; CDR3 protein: CSASRLAGGNEQFF
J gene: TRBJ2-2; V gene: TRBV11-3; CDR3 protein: CASSGQAGELFF
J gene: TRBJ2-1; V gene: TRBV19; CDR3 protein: CATTLKNNEQFF
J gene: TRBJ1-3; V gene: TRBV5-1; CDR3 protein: CASSFEGALKGNTIYF
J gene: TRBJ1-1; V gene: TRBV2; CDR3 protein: CASTGTGRYTEAFF
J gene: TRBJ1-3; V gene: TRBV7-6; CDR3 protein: CASSPGTGRNTIYF
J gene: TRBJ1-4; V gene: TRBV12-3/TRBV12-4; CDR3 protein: CASRQDLNEKLFF
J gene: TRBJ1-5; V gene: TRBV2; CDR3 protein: CASSRGQGINQPQHF
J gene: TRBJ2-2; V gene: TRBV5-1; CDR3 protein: CASSWTGGGGELFF
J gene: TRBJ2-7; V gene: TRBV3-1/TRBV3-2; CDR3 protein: CASSQVGGAGEQYF
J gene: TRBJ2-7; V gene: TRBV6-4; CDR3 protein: CASSDSNAVFSGRYEQYF
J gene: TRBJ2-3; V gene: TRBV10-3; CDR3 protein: CAIRGQGADTQYF
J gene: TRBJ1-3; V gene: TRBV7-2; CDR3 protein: CASSLQTGAGNTIYF
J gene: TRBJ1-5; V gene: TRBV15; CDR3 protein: CATSRRTGGLDQPQHF
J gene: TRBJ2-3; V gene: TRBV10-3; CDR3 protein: CAISSRTTMGTDTQYF
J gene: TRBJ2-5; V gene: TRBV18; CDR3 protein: CASSPRETQYF
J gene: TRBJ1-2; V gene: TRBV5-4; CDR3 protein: CASSAGQVYYGYTF
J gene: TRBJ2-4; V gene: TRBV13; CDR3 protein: CASSYPPRPSGAKNIQYF
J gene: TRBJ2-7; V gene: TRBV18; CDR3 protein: CASSPGTGPNYEQYF
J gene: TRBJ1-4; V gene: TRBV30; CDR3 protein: CAWSQRTGNEKLFF
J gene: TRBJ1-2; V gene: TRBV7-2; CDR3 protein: CASSLQGTVGGYTF
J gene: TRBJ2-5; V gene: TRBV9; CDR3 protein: CASSPVGREETQYF
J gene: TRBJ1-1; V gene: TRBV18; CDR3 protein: CASSPRQGASVMNTEAFF
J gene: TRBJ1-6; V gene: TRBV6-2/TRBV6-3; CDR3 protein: CASSPRGSFYNSPLHF
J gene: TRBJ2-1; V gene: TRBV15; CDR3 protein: CATSRDRPAGNEQFF
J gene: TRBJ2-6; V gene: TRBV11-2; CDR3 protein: CASSLLPGYSSGANVLTF
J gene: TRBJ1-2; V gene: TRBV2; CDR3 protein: CASREQGAYGYTF
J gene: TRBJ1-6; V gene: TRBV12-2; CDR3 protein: CASRLVGLSGSPLHF
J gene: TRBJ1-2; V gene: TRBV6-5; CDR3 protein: CASSYSSRGQWGYTF
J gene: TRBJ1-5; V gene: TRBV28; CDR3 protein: CASSLQGIGNQPQHF
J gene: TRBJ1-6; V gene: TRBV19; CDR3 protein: CASSIDHRDNSPLHF
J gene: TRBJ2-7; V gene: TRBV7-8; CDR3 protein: CASSLGVAKRGPSYEQYF
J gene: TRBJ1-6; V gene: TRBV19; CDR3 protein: CASSIGPRPTGGSPLHF
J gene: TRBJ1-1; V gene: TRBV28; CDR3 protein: CASTPPRGHAFF
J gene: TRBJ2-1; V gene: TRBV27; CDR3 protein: CASSPRGETGAGGPSEQFF
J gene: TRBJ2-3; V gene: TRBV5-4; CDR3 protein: CASSVLTSGGLTDTQYF
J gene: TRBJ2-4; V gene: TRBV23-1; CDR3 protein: CASSHNLSAVAKNIQYF
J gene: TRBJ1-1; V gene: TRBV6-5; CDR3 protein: CASSYRLRGFGEAFF
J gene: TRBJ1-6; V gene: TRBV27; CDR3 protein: CASSSGTGIRSPLHF
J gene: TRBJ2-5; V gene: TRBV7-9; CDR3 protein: CASSLEAGLWEETQYF
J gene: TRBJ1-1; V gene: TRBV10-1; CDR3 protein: CASSPGLGRNTEAFF
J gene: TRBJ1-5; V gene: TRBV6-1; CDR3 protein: CASSETWTGAANSNQPQHF
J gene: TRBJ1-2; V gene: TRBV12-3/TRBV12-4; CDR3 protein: CASSLGQGGGYTF
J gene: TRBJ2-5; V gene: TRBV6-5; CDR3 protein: CASSQTGQETQYF
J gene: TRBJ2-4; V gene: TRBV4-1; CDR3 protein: CASSQGDGTSAKNIQYF
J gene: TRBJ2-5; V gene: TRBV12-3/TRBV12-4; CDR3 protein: CASSPSGGETQYF
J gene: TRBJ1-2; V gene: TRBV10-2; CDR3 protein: CASSDDRRHNYGYTF
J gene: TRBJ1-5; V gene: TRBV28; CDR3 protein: CASSRGQASSQPQHF
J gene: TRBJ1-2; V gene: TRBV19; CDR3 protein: CASRLSGTGGAGYTF
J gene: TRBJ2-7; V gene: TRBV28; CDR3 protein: CASSLSLSHEQYF
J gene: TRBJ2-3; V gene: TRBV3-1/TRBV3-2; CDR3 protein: CASSLGLAGSSTDTQYF
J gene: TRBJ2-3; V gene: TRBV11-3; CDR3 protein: CASSPGTSGDTDTQYF
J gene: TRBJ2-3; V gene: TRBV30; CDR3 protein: CAWSVEVMAGSDTQYF
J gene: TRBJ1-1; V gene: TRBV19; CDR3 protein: CASSRPPNTEAFF
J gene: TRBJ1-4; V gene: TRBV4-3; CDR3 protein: CASSQVRQRAEKLFF
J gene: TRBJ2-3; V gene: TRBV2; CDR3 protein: CASSVFGGATDTQYF